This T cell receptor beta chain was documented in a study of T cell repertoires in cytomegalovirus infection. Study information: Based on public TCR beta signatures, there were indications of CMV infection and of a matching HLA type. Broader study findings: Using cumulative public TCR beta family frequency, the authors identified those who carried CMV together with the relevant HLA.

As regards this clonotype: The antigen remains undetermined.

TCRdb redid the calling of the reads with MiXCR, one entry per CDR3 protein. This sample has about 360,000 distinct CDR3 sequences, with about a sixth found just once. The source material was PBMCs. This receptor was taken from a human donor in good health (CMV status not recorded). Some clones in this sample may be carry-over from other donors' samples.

Here the CDR3 DNA reads TGTGCCACCGGGGGGGAAACAGATACGCAGTATTTT. It encodes CATGGETDTQYF. This rearrangement joins TRBV10-3 to TRBJ2-3; 8 bases match TRBD2. CDR3 length equals 12 residues. Germline trimming cut 10 bases from V and 3 bases from J; bases unmatched to any gene: 3. Per germline, CDR1 ENHRY and CDR2 SYGVKD.